This T cell receptor (beta chain) was recovered during a study of shared clonotypes between healthy human individuals. Study observations and caveats: Rarefaction showed that sequencing of sorted subsets was incomplete (despite large depth).

Turning to this clone: The antigen is unknown.

Deletions cut 6 bases from V and 0 bases from J, with 12 bases between. CDR1 is SGDLS, CDR2 YYNGEE, per germline. This CDR3 region has 14 residues. It was across several immunoSEQ plates that each subset's genomic DNA was evenly split. Sequencing used immunoSEQ multiplex PCR; TCRdb keeps in-frame clones, though not all of them. This sample has more than 1,200,000 clones, with approximately 98.5% found just once. The TCR was taken from a man aged 25 to 40 in good health. The J gene is TRBJ1-1, the V gene TRBV9; no reliable D call. The specimen sequenced was naive CD4+ T cells sorted from blood. As for subset: CD45RA+ positively selected. CDR3 sequence: CASTPDTMNTEAFF. The CDR3 DNA reads TGTGCCAGCACCCCCGATACGATGAACACTGAAGCTTTCTTT.